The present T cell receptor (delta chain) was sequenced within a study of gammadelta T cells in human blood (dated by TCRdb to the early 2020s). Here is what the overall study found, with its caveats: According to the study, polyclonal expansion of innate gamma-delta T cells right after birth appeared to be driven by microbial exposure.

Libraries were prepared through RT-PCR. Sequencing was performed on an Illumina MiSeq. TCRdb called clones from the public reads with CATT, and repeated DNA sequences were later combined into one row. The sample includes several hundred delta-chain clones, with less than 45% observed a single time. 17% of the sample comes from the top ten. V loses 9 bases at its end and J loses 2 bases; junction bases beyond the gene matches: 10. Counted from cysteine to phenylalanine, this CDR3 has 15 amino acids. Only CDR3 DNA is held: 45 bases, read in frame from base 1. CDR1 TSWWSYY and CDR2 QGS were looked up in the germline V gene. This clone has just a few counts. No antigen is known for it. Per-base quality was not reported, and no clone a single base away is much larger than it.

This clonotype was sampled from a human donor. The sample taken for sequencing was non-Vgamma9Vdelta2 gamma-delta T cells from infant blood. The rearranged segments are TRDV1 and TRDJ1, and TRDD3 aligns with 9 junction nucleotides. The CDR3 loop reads CALLRGDTRTDKLIF. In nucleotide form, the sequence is TGTGCTCTGCTACGTGGGGATACGCGGACCGATAAACTCATCTTT.